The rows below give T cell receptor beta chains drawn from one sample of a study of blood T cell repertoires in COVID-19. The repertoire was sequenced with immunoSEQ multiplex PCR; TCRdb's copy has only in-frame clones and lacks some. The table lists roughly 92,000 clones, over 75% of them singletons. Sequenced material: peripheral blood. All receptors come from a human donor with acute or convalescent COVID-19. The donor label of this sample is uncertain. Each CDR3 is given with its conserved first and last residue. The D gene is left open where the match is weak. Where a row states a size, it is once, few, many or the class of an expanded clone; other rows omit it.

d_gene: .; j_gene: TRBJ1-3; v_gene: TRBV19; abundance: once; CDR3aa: CASSIRTGSQAFGNTIYF; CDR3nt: TGTGCCAGTAGTATTCGTACAGGCTCCCAGGCTTTTGGAAACACCATATATTTT
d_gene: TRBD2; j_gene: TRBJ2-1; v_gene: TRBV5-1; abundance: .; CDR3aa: CASSLAGRGVNEQFF; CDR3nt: TGCGCCAGCAGCTTGGCGGGACGGGGGGTCAATGAGCAGTTCTTC
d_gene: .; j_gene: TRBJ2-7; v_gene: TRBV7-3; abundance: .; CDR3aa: CASSLTNRDEQYF; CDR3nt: TGTGCCAGCAGCTTAACGAATCGAGACGAGCAGTACTTC
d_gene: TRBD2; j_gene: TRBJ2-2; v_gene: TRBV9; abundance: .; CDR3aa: CASSTRSPTSGGAGELFF; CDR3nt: TGTGCCAGCAGCACCCGTAGCCCCACTAGCGGGGGTGCCGGGGAGCTGTTTTTT
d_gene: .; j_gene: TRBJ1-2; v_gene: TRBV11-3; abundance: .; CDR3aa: CASSSAGAGYTF; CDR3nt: TGTGCCAGCAGCTCGGCGGGGGCTGGCTACACCTTC
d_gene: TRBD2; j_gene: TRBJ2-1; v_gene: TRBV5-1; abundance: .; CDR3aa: CASRRAGPYNEQFF; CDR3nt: TGCGCCAGCAGGAGAGCGGGACCGTACAATGAGCAGTTCTTC
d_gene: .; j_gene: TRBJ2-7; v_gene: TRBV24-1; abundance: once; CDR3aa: CATSDLSSGHYEQYF; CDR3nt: TGTGCCACCAGTGATCTGTCCTCCGGACACTACGAGCAGTACTTC
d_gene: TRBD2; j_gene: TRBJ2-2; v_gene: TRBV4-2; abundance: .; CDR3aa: CASSQSPGLAATGELFF; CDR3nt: TGTGCCAGCAGCCAATCGCCCGGACTAGCGGCCACCGGGGAGCTGTTTTTT
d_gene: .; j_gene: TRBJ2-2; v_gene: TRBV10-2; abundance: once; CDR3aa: CASGVEGGSAGELFF; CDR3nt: TGCGCCAGCGGGGTCGAGGGTGGGAGCGCCGGGGAGCTGTTTTTT
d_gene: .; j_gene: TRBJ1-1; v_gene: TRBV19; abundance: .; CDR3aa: CASTLTHQSNTEAFF; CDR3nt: TGTGCCAGTACCTTGACACACCAGTCGAACACTGAAGCTTTCTTT
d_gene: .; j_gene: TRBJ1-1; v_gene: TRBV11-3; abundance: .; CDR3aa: CASSLSRGNTEAFF; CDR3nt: TGTGCCAGCAGCTTATCAAGGGGAAACACTGAAGCTTTCTTT
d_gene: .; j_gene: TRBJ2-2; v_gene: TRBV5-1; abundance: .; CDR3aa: CASSLARGKYGELFF; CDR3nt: TGCGCCAGCAGCTTGGCCAGGGGTAAATACGGGGAGCTGTTTTTT
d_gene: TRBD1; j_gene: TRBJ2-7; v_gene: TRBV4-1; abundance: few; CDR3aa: CASSPRTGTYEQYF; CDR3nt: TGCGCCAGCAGCCCCCGGACAGGGACCTACGAGCAGTACTTC
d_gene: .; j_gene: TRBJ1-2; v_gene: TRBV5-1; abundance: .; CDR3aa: CASSLGPGYGYTF; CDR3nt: TGCGCCAGCAGCTTGGGCCCGGGCTATGGCTACACCTTC
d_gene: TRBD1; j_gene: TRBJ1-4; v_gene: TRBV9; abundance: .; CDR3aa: CASSAGQGDEKLFF; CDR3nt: TGTGCCAGCAGCGCGGGACAGGGAGATGAAAAACTGTTTTTT
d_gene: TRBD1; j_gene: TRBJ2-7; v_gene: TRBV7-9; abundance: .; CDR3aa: CASSPDRDRAYEQYF; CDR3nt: TGTGCCAGCAGCCCAGATCGGGACAGAGCCTACGAGCAGTACTTC
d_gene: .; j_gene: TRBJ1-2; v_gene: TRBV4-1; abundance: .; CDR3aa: CASSQSPEWDFYGYTF; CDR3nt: TGCGCCAGCAGCCAATCCCCTGAGTGGGACTTCTATGGCTACACCTTC
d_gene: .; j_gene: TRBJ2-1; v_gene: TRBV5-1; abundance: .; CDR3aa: CASSLALNEQFF; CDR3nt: TGCGCCAGCAGCTTGGCCCTCAATGAGCAGTTCTTC
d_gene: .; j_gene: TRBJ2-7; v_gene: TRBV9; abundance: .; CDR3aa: CASSVDIRYEQYF; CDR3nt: TGTGCCAGCAGCGTAGACATTCGTTACGAGCAGTACTTC
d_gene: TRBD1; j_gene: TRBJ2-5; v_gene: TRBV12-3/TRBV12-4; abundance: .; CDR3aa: CTSRDRDQETQYF; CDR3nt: TGTACCAGCCGGGACAGGGACCAAGAGACCCAGTACTTC
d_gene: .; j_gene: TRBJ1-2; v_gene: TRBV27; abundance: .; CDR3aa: CASSSGTHYGYTF; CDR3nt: TGTGCCAGCAGTTCCGGGACACATTATGGCTACACCTTC
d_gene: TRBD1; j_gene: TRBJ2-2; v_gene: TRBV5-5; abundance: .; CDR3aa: CASSRAQGGTGELFF; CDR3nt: TGTGCCAGCAGCCGGGCACAGGGGGGCACCGGGGAGCTGTTTTTT
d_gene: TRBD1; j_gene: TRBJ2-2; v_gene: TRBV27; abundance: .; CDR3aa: CASSLRGRDTGELFF; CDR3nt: TGTGCCAGCAGTTTAAGGGGGCGTGACACCGGGGAGCTGTTTTTT
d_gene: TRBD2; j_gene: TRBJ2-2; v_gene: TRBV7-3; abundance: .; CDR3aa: CASSPVLALGTGELFF; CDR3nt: TGTGCCAGCAGCCCCGTACTAGCGTTAGGCACCGGGGAGCTGTTTTTT
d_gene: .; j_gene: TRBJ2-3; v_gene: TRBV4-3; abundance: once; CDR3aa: CASSQDVYNAAIDTQYF; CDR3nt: TGCGCCAGCAGCCAAGATGTCTACAACGCGGCTATAGATACGCAGTATTTT
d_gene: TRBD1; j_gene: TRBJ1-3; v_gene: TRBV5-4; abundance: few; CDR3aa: CASGTWTGGRTGNTIYF; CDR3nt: TGTGCCAGCGGGACCTGGACAGGGGGCCGAACTGGAAACACCATATATTTT
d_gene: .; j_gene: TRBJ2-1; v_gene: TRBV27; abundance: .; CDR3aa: CASSLAPSWGQGEQFF; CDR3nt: TGTGCCAGCAGTTTGGCCCCCTCATGGGGGCAGGGTGAGCAGTTCTTC
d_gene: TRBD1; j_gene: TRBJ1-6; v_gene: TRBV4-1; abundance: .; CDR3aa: CASSRETGGISPLHF; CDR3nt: TGCGCCAGCAGCCGGGAGACAGGGGGCATTTCACCCCTCCACTTT
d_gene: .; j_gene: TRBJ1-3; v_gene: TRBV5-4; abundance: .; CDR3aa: CASSLESGGGPGNTIYF; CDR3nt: TGTGCCAGCAGCTTGGAAAGTGGGGGGGGCCCTGGAAACACCATATATTTT
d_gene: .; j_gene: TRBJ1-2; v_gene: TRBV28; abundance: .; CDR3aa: CASSLAAAYGYTF; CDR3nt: TGTGCCAGCAGTTTAGCGGCAGCCTATGGCTACACCTTC
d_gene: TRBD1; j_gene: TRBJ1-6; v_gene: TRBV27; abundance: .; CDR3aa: CASRIDRANNSPLHF; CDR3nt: TGTGCCAGCAGAATCGACAGGGCTAATAATTCACCCCTCCACTTT
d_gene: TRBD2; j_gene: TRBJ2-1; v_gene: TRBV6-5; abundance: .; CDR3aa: CASSSIAGGRYNEQFF; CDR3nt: TGTGCCAGCAGTTCCATAGCGGGGGGGCGCTACAATGAGCAGTTCTTC